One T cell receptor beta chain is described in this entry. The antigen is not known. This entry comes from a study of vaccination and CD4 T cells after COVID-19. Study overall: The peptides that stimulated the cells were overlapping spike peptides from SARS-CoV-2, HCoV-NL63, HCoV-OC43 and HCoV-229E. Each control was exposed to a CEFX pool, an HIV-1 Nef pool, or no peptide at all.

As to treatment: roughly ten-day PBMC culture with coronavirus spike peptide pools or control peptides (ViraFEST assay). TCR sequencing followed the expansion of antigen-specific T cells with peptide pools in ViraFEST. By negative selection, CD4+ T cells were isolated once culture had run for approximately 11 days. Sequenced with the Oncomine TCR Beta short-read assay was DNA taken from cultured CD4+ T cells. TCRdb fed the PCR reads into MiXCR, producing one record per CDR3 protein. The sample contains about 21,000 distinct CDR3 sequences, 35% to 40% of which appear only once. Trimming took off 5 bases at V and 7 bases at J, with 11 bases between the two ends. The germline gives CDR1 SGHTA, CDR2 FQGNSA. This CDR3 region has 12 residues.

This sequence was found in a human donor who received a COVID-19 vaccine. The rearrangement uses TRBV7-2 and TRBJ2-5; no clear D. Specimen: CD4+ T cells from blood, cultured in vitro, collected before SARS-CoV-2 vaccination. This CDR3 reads CASSRILGTQYF. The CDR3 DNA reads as TGTGCCAGCAGCCGAATACTGGGGACCCAGTACTTC. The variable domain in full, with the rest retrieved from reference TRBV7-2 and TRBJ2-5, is GAGVSQSPSNKVTEKGKDVELRCDPISGHTALYWYRQSLGQGLEFLIYFQGNSAPDKSGLPSDRFSAERTGGSVSTLTIQRTQQEDSAVYLCASSRILGTQYFGPGTRLLVL.